The 31 T cell receptor beta chains below were found in one sample sequenced in a study of PD-1 blockade in classical Hodgkin lymphoma. As to time point: cycle 4 day 1 (C4D1), after five to seven weeks of nivolumab. Every patient experienced relapse after autologous stem cell transplantation, and brentuximab vedotin exposure varied. Clones were read by immunoSEQ multiplex PCR, and TCRdb kept only the in-frame ones, dropping some. This table holds around 50,000 clones, about 80% found once. This specimen consisted of peripheral blood mononuclear cells (PBMCs), obtained before the fourth cycle of nivolumab. The receptors stem from a human donor with classical Hodgkin lymphoma.

The CDR3 sequence is CASSRTGELFF. In DNA form, the CDR3 reads TGTGCCAGCAGCCGGACCGGGGAGCTGTTTTTT. The chain recombines TRBV5-6 with TRBJ2-2, with D hard to call. Per germline, CDR1 SGHDT and CDR2 YYEEEE. The CDR3 totals 11 residues. Trimming pared 4 bases from V and 5 bases from J, leaving 3 bases between. Full variable domain (missing parts from reference TRBV5-6 and TRBJ2-2): DAGVTQSPTHLIKTRGQQVTLRCSPKSGHDTVSWYQQALGQGPQFIFQYYEEEERQRGNFPDRFSGHQFPNYSSELNVNALLLGDSALYLCASSRTGELFFGEGSRLTVL.

V and J are TRBV5-1 and TRBJ1-4; D unclear. Per germline, CDR1 SGHRS and CDR2 YFSETQ. With 2 bases removed from V and 2 bases from J, the gap between germline ends came to 13 bases. The CDR3 extends over 16 amino acids. CDR3 bases: TGCGCCAGCAGCTTTAGACCGATGAGCACTAATGAAAAACTGTTTTTT. This encodes CASSFRPMSTNEKLFF.

This rearrangement joins TRBV28 to TRBJ2-7, with TRBD2 identical over 7 bases. V shed 5 bases and J 6 bases; nucleotides not matched to a gene: 10. Germline loops: CDR1 MDHEN, CDR2 SYDVKM. The CDR3 sequence is 14 residues long. DNA for the CDR3: TGTGCCAGCAGTCCAGCGGGAACCTCCCGCGAGCAGTACTTC. Protein product: CASSPAGTSREQYF.

This chain uses TRBV4-1 with TRBJ2-2; the match to TRBD2 covers 7 bases. Germline CDR1 MGHRA, CDR2 YSYEKL. With 1 base clipped from V and 4 bases from J, the junction kept 6 bases outside the gene matches. The CDR3 loop spans 16 amino acids. The CDR3 nucleotides read TGCGCCAGCAGCCAAGGGGGCGGGAGAGGCACCGGGGAGCTGTTTTTT. This encodes CASSQGGGRGTGELFF.

The chain carries TRBV4-2 and TRBJ2-4; 9 bases are shared with TRBD1. Germline V gives CDR1 LGHNA, CDR2 YNFKEQ. This CDR3 is built from 16 residues. V dropped 0 bases and J dropped 8; count of bases not matched to a gene: 8. DNA for the CDR3: TGTGCCAGCAGCCAAGACCCGGGACAGGGACCGGACATTCAGTACTTC. This sequence encodes CASSQDPGQGPDIQYF.

About this clone itself: One junction end does not reproduce the germline sequence, and a read error may be involved. Here the CDR3 reads CVSSHRMAGAYNEQFF. CDR3 DNA sequence: TGTGTCAGCAGCCACCGAATGGCGGGAGCCTACAATGAGCAGTTCTTC. The chain joins TRBV27 to TRBJ2-1; TRBD2 agrees at 7 bases. The CDR3 runs to 16 residues. Germline values: CDR1 MNHEY, CDR2 SMNVEV (reference sequence).

The chain is built from TRBV6-5 and TRBJ2-1; D remains unclear. Germline V lookup: CDR1 MNHEY, CDR2 SVGAGI. This CDR3 has 16 residues. V lost 0 bases to trimming and J lost 2 bases, with 11 bases between them. The CDR3 loop reads CASSYSGAATYNEQFF. CDR3 bases: TGTGCCAGCAGTTACTCTGGCGCAGCCACCTACAATGAGCAGTTCTTC.

The gene calls are TRBV7-2 and TRBJ1-1; 8 bases are shared with TRBD1. The length of the CDR3 is 17 residues. Germline trimming cut 1 base from V and 3 bases from J; bases unmatched to any gene: 10. CDR1 and CDR2 (germline): SGHTA, FQGNSA. Here the CDR3 reads CASSLDGAGGVDTEAFF. CDR3 DNA sequence: TGTGCCAGCAGCTTAGACGGGGCAGGGGGCGTGGACACTGAAGCTTTCTTT.

The V and J genes are TRBV9 and TRBJ1-2; D gene unclear. V was shortened by 0 bases and J by 5 bases, with 14 bases between the two germline ends. Germline lookup yields CDR1 SGDLS and CDR2 YYNGEE. The CDR3 totals 15 residues. For the CDR3, the DNA is TGTGCCAGCAGCGTAGGATGGACGCAGGATTATGGCTACACCTTC. It specifies CASSVGWTQDYGYTF.

The chain carries TRBV6-1 and TRBJ2-7; D is unclear. The CDR3 is 11 residues long. Per germline, CDR1 MNHNS and CDR2 SASEGT. V lost 10 bases and J lost 2, with 9 bases in between. The CDR3 here is CATGPTYEQYF. CDR3 bases: TGTGCCACCGGACCCACCTACGAGCAGTACTTC.

CDR3 bases: TGTGCCAGCTCACGTGCCTACGAGCAGTACTTC. Protein: CASSRAYEQYF. V usage is TRBV18 and J usage is TRBJ2-7; D gene ambiguous. This CDR3 spans 11 amino acids. Per the germline V gene, CDR1 is KGHSH and CDR2 is LQKENI. Trimming cost V 4 bases and J 2 bases, with 3 bases left between them.

The chain is built from TRBV27 and TRBJ2-1, with 12 bases identical to TRBD1. Per the germline V gene, CDR1 is MNHEY and CDR2 is SMNVEV (reference sequence). This CDR3 comprises 15 residues. The V segment lost 5 bases and the J segment 5 bases; nucleotides outside the gene matches: 4. The CDR3 sequence is CASSRGQGANNEQFF. In DNA form, the CDR3 reads TGTGCCAGCAGTCGGGGACAGGGGGCCAACAATGAGCAGTTCTTC.

The chain recombines TRBV19 with TRBJ1-2, with D perhaps TRBD1 (5 bases). Looked up from germline, CDR1 is LNHDA and CDR2 is SQIVND (reference sequence). The CDR3 extends over 15 amino acids. The V gene lost 1 base and the J gene lost 5 bases, with 14 bases spanning the gap. CDR3 in DNA: TGTGCCAGTAGTATAGTCCTCGCAGGGCCTTATGGCTACACCTTC. The encoded protein is CASSIVLAGPYGYTF. The whole variable domain, filled in from reference TRBV19 and TRBJ1-2, reads DGGITQSPKYLFRKEGQNVTLSCEQNLNHDAMYWYRQDPGQGLRLIYYSQIVNDFQKGDIAEGYSVSREKKESFPLTVTSAQKNPTAFYLCASSIVLAGPYGYTFGSGTRLTVV.

This clone was counted only a few times. The chain couples TRBV4-1 to TRBJ2-7; 14 nucleotides line up with TRBD2. The J segment lost 4 bases and the V segment lost 2 bases, leaving 4 bases of the junction unmatched. The CDR3 totals 16 residues. In germline, CDR1 is MGHRA, CDR2 YSYEKL. CDR3 residues: CASSQPGTSGSYEQYF. CDR3 bases: TGCGCCAGCAGCCAACCTGGGACTAGCGGGAGTTACGAGCAGTACTTC.

Here the CDR3 DNA reads TGTGCCAGCAGTTTTGAACAAAATGAGCAGTTCTTC. Residues: CASSFEQNEQFF. The chain has TRBV28 and TRBJ2-1; the D is unclear. CDR1 and CDR2 (germline): MDHEN, SYDVKM. CDR3 length: 12 amino acids. Trimming cost V 3 bases and J 7 bases, with 7 bases left between them.

The genes are TRBV11-3 and TRBJ2-5; TRBD2 aligns across 12 bases. CDR3 size: 19 residues. CDR1 and CDR2 (germline): SGHNT, YENEEA. V shed 1 base, J shed 1 base, and the junction held 10 bases outside the gene matches. CDR3 nucleotides: TGTGCCAGCAGCTTAGGGAGGCTAGCGGGAGGGGCTAGCCAAGAGACCCAGTACTTC. Protein product: CASSLGRLAGGASQETQYF.

V gene TRBV7-9 combines with J gene TRBJ1-1; D is ambiguous. CDR1 SEHNR and CDR2 FQNEAQ come from the germline V gene (reference sequence). The germline V and J ends were trimmed by 0 bases and 8 bases, with 7 bases remaining between them. The CDR3 has 12 amino acids. The chain's CDR3 is CASSLAGPEAFF. The CDR3 nucleotides read TGTGCCAGCAGCTTAGCTGGACCCGAAGCTTTCTTT.

This clone came up a few times. V is TRBV2 and J is TRBJ1-2; TRBD1 aligns across 8 bases. J was trimmed by 4 bases and V by 6 bases; bases with no gene match: 7. CDR1 and CDR2 (germline): SNHLY, FYNNEI. This CDR3 is built from 14 residues. CDR3 DNA: TGTGCCAGCAGCTGGACAGGGCAAAGCTATGGCTACACCTTC. It yields the protein CASSWTGQSYGYTF. The variable domain in full, completed from reference TRBV2 and TRBJ1-2, reads EPEVTQTPSHQVTQMGQEVILRCVPISNHLYFYWYRQILGQKVEFLVSFYNNEISEKSEIFDDQFSVERPDGSNFTLKIRSTKLEDSAMYFCASSWTGQSYGYTFGSGTRLTVV.

Comment on this clone: Other DNA sequences in this sample translate to the same CDR3. CDR3 residues: CASKGTDTQYF. DNA for the CDR3: TGTGCCAGCAAGGGGACAGATACGCAGTATTTT. The V call is TRBV6-5, the J call TRBJ2-3; D may be TRBD1 (5 bases). Germline lookup yields CDR1 MNHEY and CDR2 SVGAGI. The CDR3 extends over 11 amino acids. The V end lost 7 bases, the J end lost 3 bases, and 5 bases lay between the germline ends.

This clone appeared a single time. The rearrangement uses TRBV11-2 and TRBJ2-1; tentatively, D is TRBD2 (5 bases). Trimming took off 6 bases at V and 9 bases at J, with 9 bases between the two ends. Germline CDR1 and CDR2: SGHAT and FQNNGV. The CDR3 runs 11 residues. CDR3 sequence (DNA): TGTGCCAGCAGGAGGGCCACTGAGCAGTTCTTC. The encoded protein is CASRRATEQFF. Full variable domain (rest looked up from reference TRBV11-2 and TRBJ2-1): EAGVAQSPRYKIIEKRQSVAFWCNPISGHATLYWYQQILGQGPKLLIQFQNNGVVDDSQLPKDRFSAERLKGVDSTLKIQPAKLEDSAVYLCASRRATEQFFGPGTRLTVL.

The chain combines TRBV10-3 with TRBJ2-4; 9 bases map to TRBD2. V gave up 2 bases and J gave up 4 bases; unmatched junction bases: 6. Germline V gene sequence: CDR1 ENHRY, CDR2 SYGVKD. The CDR3 contains 16 residues. The CDR3 spells CAISEGAGGTKNIQYF. The DNA of the CDR3 is TGTGCCATCAGTGAGGGGGCGGGAGGGACAAAAAACATTCAGTACTTC.

This chain uses TRBV29-1 with TRBJ2-3; D may be TRBD1 (5 bases). The CDR3 has 13 amino acids. Germline V gene lookup returns CDR1 SQVTM and CDR2 ANQGSEA. With 3 bases removed from V and 6 bases from J, the gap between germline ends came to 13 bases. In nucleotides, the CDR3 is TGCAGCGTTGAGCCCCTGACAGAGGATACGCAGTATTTT. Translating gives CSVEPLTEDTQYF.

V is TRBV5-1 and J is TRBJ1-2, with TRBD1 as a possible D gene (6 bases). From germline, CDR1 is SGHRS and CDR2 YFSETQ. This CDR3 is 15 amino acids long. The V end lost 1 base, the J end lost 2 bases, and 12 bases lay between the germline ends. The CDR3 nucleotides read TGCGCCAGCAGCTTGTTATCCGGACAGAACTATGGCTACACCTTC. Translating it yields CASSLLSGQNYGYTF. The full variable domain, with the rest looked up from reference TRBV5-1 and TRBJ1-2, is KAGVTQTPRYLIKTRGQQVTLSCSPISGHRSVSWYQQTPGQGLQFLFEYFSETQRNKGNFPGRFSGRQFSNSRSEMNVSTLELGDSALYLCASSLLSGQNYGYTFGSGTRLTVV.

The CDR3 coding sequence is TGTGCCAGCAGCCCCCGTCCGACTCCCTACGAGCAGTACTTC. It encodes CASSPRPTPYEQYF. The chain links TRBV9 to TRBJ2-7; the D is unclear. Germline V CDR1 and CDR2: SGDLS, YYNGEE. This CDR3 has 14 amino acids. V was clipped by 4 bases and J by 2 bases, with 13 bases between them.

The genes are TRBV29-1 and TRBJ2-7; 8 positions agree with TRBD1. Looked up from germline, CDR1 is SQVTM and CDR2 is ANQGSEA. CDR3 size: 15 residues. V lost 3 bases and J lost 12; bases outside the gene matches: 19. The CDR3 spells CSVEEAGTGVGSRYF. The CDR3 coding sequence is TGCAGCGTTGAGGAAGCCGGGACAGGAGTGGGCAGTAGGTACTTC.

This clone was counted only a few times. CDR3 in amino acids: CASSQDSQGVQPQHF. The DNA for the CDR3 is TGCGCCAGCAGCCAAGATTCGCAGGGCGTTCAGCCCCAGCATTTT. The rearrangement links TRBV4-3 to TRBJ1-5, with D tentatively TRBD1 (5 bases). The CDR3 consists of 15 residues. The V gene's germline CDR1 is LGHNA and CDR2 YSLEER. V lost 0 bases and J 6 bases, leaving 12 bases between the germline ends.

The chain employs TRBV6-5 and TRBJ2-2; D not certain. The germline V gene encodes CDR1 MNHEY and CDR2 SVGAGI. The ends were cut back, 0 bases at V and 6 bases at J, with 2 bases in the middle. This CDR3 contains 12 residues. The CDR3: CASSYSAGELFF. The DNA for the CDR3 is TGTGCCAGCAGTTACTCTGCCGGGGAGCTGTTTTTT.

The V gene is TRBV28, the J gene TRBJ2-6; TRBD1 matches at 12 bases. The CDR3 is made up of 17 amino acids. Unmatched junction bases numbered 6, after V lost 7 bases and J lost 2 bases. The germline gives CDR1 MDHEN, CDR2 SYDVKM. The CDR3 sequence: CASTSGQGATGANVLTF. Written as DNA, the CDR3 is TGTGCCAGCACCTCGGGACAGGGGGCTACTGGGGCCAACGTCCTGACTTTC.

This chain links TRBV7-3 with TRBJ2-1; 9 nucleotides agree with TRBD2. The CDR3 is made up of 16 amino acids. CDR1 and CDR2 (germline): SGHTA, FQGTGA. V lost 1 base to trimming and J lost 8 bases; unmatched junction nucleotides: 9. This CDR3 reads CASSLIGGRAGDEQFF. The CDR3 coding sequence is TGTGCCAGCAGCTTAATCGGCGGGAGGGCCGGGGATGAGCAGTTCTTC.

This rearrangement joins TRBV9 to TRBJ2-1; the match to TRBD2 covers 13 bases. CDR3 length: 16 amino acids. V shed 4 bases, J shed 7 bases, and the junction held 8 bases outside the gene matches. CDR1 SGDLS and CDR2 YYNGEE come from the germline V gene. The CDR3: CASSPWTSGRGNEQFF. The CDR3 DNA is TGTGCCAGCAGCCCCTGGACTAGCGGGAGAGGAAATGAGCAGTTCTTC.

The gene calls are TRBV18 and TRBJ1-2, with 7 positions matching TRBD1. This CDR3 is 15 amino acids long. Germline V gene sequence: CDR1 KGHSH, CDR2 LQKENI. J gave up 2 bases and V 5 bases, and 8 bases lay outside the gene matches. The CDR3 bases are TGTGCCAGCTCATCAAACGGACAGGAGAACTATGGCTACACCTTC. Translated: CASSSNGQENYGYTF. The variable domain in full, with the rest retrieved from reference TRBV18 and TRBJ1-2, is NAGVMQNPRHLVRRRGQEARLRCSPMKGHSHVYWYRQLPEEGLKFMVYLQKENIIDESGMPKERFSAEFPKEGPSILRIQQVVRGDSAAYFCASSSNGQENYGYTFGSGTRLTVV.